This TCR beta chain was found in a study of STAT5B mutations in CD4+ large granular lymphocyte leukemia. TCRdb's copy holds only in-frame clones and misses some; the assay was immunoSEQ multiplex PCR. In the table there are about 35,000 clones, approximately 67% of which are singletons. V trimming: 4 bases; J trimming: 7 bases; junction bases outside the gene matches: 14. The CDR3 has 16 amino acids. Germline V lookup: CDR1 SEHNR, CDR2 FQNEAQ (reference sequence). The rearrangement uses TRBV7-9 and TRBJ2-7; 9 nucleotides match TRBD2. What was sequenced was CD4+ T cells from blood buffy coats. The sequence derives from a human donor in good health. The CDR3 region has the DNA TGTGCCAGCAGCTCGAGGCGGGGGGGGGCAAGTCGAGAGCAGTACTTC. Translated: CASSSRRGGASREQYF. Combining the CDR3 with reference TRBV7-9 and TRBJ2-7 gives the whole variable domain DTGVSQNPRHKITKRGQNVTFRCDPISEHNRLYWYRQTLGQGPEFLTYFQNEAQLEKSRLLSDRFSAERPKGSFSTLEIQRTEQGDSAMYLCASSSRRGGASREQYFGPGTRLTVT.